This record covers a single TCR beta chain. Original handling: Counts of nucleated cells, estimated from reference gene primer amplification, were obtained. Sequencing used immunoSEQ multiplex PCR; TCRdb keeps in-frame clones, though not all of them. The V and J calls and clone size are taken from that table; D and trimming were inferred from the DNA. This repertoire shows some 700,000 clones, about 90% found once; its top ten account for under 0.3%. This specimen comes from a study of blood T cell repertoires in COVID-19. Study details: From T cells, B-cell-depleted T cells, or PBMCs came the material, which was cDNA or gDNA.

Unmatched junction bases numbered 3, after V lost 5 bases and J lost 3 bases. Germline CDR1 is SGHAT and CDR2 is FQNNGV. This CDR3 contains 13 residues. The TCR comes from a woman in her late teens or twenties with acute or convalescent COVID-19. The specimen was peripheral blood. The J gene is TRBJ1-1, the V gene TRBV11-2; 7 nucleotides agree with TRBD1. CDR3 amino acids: CASSVQGDTEAFF. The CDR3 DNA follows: TGTGCCAGCAGCGTGCAGGGGGACACTGAAGCTTTCTTT.